This T cell receptor (beta chain) was profiled in a study of cytomegalovirus exposure and HLA in healthy donors. This clone came up once. Its antigen is currently unknown. Study results and caveats: Some V segments could not be told apart, so they were left out, TRBV6-2 and TRBV6-3 among them.

Primers included in the PCR were 60 Vbeta and 13 Jbeta primers. The data were produced by immunoSEQ multiplex PCR, yet TCRdb's version contains in-frame clones alone and is incomplete. The table records about 170,000 clones, approximately 80% of them present only once. Trimming cost V 1 base and J 5 bases, with 9 bases left between them. Germline V lookup: CDR1 SGHTA, CDR2 FQGNSA. The CDR3 extends over 13 amino acids. Sequenced input: PBMCs. The chain joins TRBV7-2 to TRBJ2-7; D may be TRBD1 (5 bases). The source of this sequence is a male donor in good health and CMV-seronegative. CDR3 amino acids: CASSLVKDNEQYF. The CDR3 coding sequence is TGTGCCAGCAGCTTAGTAAAGGACAACGAGCAGTACTTC.